This T cell receptor beta chain was sequenced for a study of shared clonotypes between healthy human individuals. Study-wide findings and caveats: Generation probability values for non-shared clonotypes were lower than those for clonotypes shared by all four donors.

Naive CD8 cells lacked CD45RO and underwent positive selection for CCR7, leaving out terminally differentiated effector memory CD45RA+ cells. A note on this clone: No antigen is known for it. This sample also contains other DNA sequences that code for the same CDR3.

Germline CDR1 is SEHNR and CDR2 is FQNEAQ (reference sequence). V was clipped by 4 bases and J by 1 base; unmatched bases: 0. The CDR3 covers 13 residues. Profiling relied on immunoSEQ multiplex PCR, and the TCRdb table lists in-frame clones only, not all of them. The sample holds around 600,000 clones, 85% to 95% seen once. V is TRBV7-9 and J is TRBJ1-1; 7 nucleotides align to TRBD1. The sample was naive CD8+ T cells sorted from blood. The sequence was collected from a young woman in good health. CDR3 DNA: TGTGCCAGCAGCTCAGGGGGGAACACTGAAGCTTTCTTT. Protein product: CASSSGGNTEAFF. Looking up the rest from reference TRBV7-9 and TRBJ1-1 gives the full variable domain: DTGVSQNPRHKITKRGQNVTFRCDPISEHNRLYWYRQTLGQGPEFLTYFQNEAQLEKSRLLSDRFSAERPKGSFSTLEIQRTEQGDSAMYLCASSSGGNTEAFFGQGTRLTVV.